The entry below describes one T cell receptor beta chain. Its antigen is not identified. Assay used: immunoSEQ multiplex PCR; TCRdb lists only in-frame clones, some missing. Of roughly 56,000 clones listed, about 91% were seen once; the top ten hold roughly 15%. The sample comes from a study of cytomegalovirus exposure and HLA in healthy donors. Study conclusions and caveats: Reported performance of the classifier showed diagnosis of cytomegalovirus status with high specificity and sensitivity. Associated with cytomegalovirus, according to the listing, were about 160 TCR beta chains.

The donors were members of the validation cohort, which comprised under 150 subjects and was separate from the first cohort of roughly 700 subjects. There are 13 residues in the CDR3. Sequencing input: PBMCs. This clonotype was sampled from a woman aged 18-29 years in good health and CMV-seronegative. The chain recombines TRBV1 with TRBJ1-5; the table names TRBD1, a call not compared with the DNA. TRBV1 is a pseudogene locus. The CDR3 DNA reads as TGCACCAGCAACCAGACAGGCGATCAGCCCCAGCATTTT. It yields the protein CTSNQTGDQPQHF.